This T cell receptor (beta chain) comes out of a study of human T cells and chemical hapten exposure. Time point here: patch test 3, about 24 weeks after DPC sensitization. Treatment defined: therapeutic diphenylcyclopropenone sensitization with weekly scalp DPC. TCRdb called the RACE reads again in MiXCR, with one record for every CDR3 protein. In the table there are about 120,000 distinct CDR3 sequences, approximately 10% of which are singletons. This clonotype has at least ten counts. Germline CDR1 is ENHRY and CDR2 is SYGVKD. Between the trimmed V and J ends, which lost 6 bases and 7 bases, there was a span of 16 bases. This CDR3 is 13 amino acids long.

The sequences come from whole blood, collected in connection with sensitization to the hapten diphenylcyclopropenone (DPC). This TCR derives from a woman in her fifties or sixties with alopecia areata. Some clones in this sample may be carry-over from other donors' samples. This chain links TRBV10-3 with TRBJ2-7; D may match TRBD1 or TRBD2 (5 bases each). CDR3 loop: CAISRDRTLEQYF. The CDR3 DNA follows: TGTGCCATCAGCCGGGACCGTACTTTAGAGCAGTACTTC.